The 2 T cell receptor beta chains reported below all come from one sample, sequenced in a study of blood T cell repertoires in COVID-19. Libraries were prepared by immunoSEQ multiplex PCR; TCRdb keeps only in-frame clonotypes and omits some of them. The top ten clones hold under 4.5% of a sample with 140,000 to 150,000 clones, about nine tenths of them seen once. The sequencing sample was made of PBMCs or T cells enriched from blood (not recorded which). All receptors come from a woman aged 40 to 50 who had been exposed to COVID-19.

V and J are TRBV11-2 and TRBJ2-2; tentatively, D is TRBD2 (5 bases). The CDR3 contains 16 residues. CDR1 is SGHAT and CDR2 is FQNNGV in the germline V gene. V gave up 0 bases and J gave up 6 bases, with 14 bases separating them. The CDR3 here is CASSLEGPSYPGELFF. The CDR3 bases are TGTGCCAGCAGCTTAGAAGGGCCTAGCTATCCCGGGGAGCTGTTTTTT.

The chain couples TRBV6-5 to TRBJ2-2; D remains unclear. The ends were cut back, 7 bases at V and 4 bases at J, with 10 bases in the middle. CDR1 MNHEY and CDR2 SVGAGI come from the germline V gene. CDR3 size: 13 residues. The CDR3 is CASIFGGTGELFF. In DNA form, the CDR3 reads TGTGCCAGCATATTTGGCGGCACCGGGGAGCTGTTTTTT.